The 27 T cell receptor beta chains below come from one sample, sequenced in a study of cytomegalovirus exposure and HLA in healthy donors. The PCR employed 60 Vbeta primers together with 13 Jbeta primers. Sequencing was performed with immunoSEQ multiplex PCR; in TCRdb, only in-frame clones are kept and a portion is missing. Altogether 100,000 to 150,000 clones are present, around 80% being singletons, with the ten largest covering 1.5%. The sample comprised PBMCs. These receptors came from a female donor in good health and CMV-seronegative.

The rearrangement uses TRBV7-6 and TRBJ1-5; TRBD1 is a possible D gene (5 bases). Germline V CDR1 and CDR2: SGHVS, FNYEAQ. V was shortened by 5 bases and J by 5 bases, with 16 bases between the two germline ends. This CDR3 spans 15 amino acids. This CDR3 is CASSPGGYGDQPQHF. The CDR3 DNA reads TGTGCCAGCAGCCCCGGGGGATACGGCGATCAGCCCCAGCATTTT. The variable domain in full, with the rest retrieved from reference TRBV7-6 and TRBJ1-5, is GAGVSQSPRYKVTKRGQDVALRCDPISGHVSLYWYRQALGQGPEFLTYFNYEAQQDKSGLPNDRFSAERPEGSISTLTIQRTEQRDSAMYRCASSPGGYGDQPQHFGDGTRLSIL.

The chain joins TRBV9 to TRBJ2-3; 7 nucleotides line up with TRBD2. The CDR3 extends over 15 amino acids. Unmatched junction bases numbered 5, after V lost 0 bases and J lost 4 bases. Germline values: CDR1 SGDLS, CDR2 YYNGEE. The chain's CDR3 is CASSVGVAGPDTQYF. The CDR3 region has the DNA TGTGCCAGCAGCGTAGGGGTAGCGGGTCCAGATACGCAGTATTTT.

The rearrangement uses TRBV9 and TRBJ2-1; D call uncertain. Germline CDR1 is SGDLS and CDR2 is YYNGEE. The CDR3 runs 13 residues. Deletions cut 2 bases from V and 0 bases from J, with 3 bases between. In nucleotides, the CDR3 is TGTGCCAGCAGCGTCGGCTCCTACAATGAGCAGTTCTTC. This encodes CASSVGSYNEQFF.

The rearrangement links TRBV5-6 to TRBJ1-1; 10 bases match TRBD1. Unmatched junction bases numbered 7, after V lost 2 bases and J lost 3 bases. This CDR3 region has 16 residues. Germline assignment: CDR1 SGHDT and CDR2 YYEEEE. The CDR3, as DNA: TGTGCCAGCAGCTTATGGGGGGACAGGGGAGACACTGAAGCTTTCTTT. It translates to CASSLWGDRGDTEAFF. The full variable domain, completed using reference TRBV5-6 and TRBJ1-1, is DAGVTQSPTHLIKTRGQQVTLRCSPKSGHDTVSWYQQALGQGPQFIFQYYEEEERQRGNFPDRFSGHQFPNYSSELNVNALLLGDSALYLCASSLWGDRGDTEAFFGQGTRLTVV.

This chain joins TRBV13 and TRBJ2-5, with 8 bases identical to TRBD2. The germline V gene has CDR1 PRHDT and CDR2 FYEKMQ (reference sequence). J lost 2 bases, V lost 5 bases, and 7 bases had no gene match. This CDR3 region has 15 residues. The CDR3 region has the DNA TGTGCCAGCAGCCTCCCTGGGACTAGGCAAGAGACCCAGTACTTC. The encoded protein is CASSLPGTRQETQYF.

V usage is TRBV9 and J usage is TRBJ2-5; 8 nucleotides match TRBD2. CDR1 and CDR2 (germline): SGDLS, YYNGEE. After removal of 3 bases from V and 1 base from J, the junction contained 8 bases not matched to a gene. The CDR3 extends over 16 amino acids. The CDR3 sequence is CASSGPTAGVQETQYF. The CDR3 DNA follows: TGTGCCAGCAGCGGGCCGACAGCGGGAGTCCAAGAGACCCAGTACTTC.

The chain carries TRBV19 and TRBJ1-1, with D maybe TRBD1 (6 bases). The CDR3 length is 13 residues. Germline V gene data show CDR1 as LNHDA and CDR2 as SQIVND (reference sequence). V was clipped by 3 bases and J by 3 bases, with 8 bases between them. As DNA, the CDR3 is TGTGCCAGTAGTATGGGACAACACACTGAAGCTTTCTTT. Translating it yields CASSMGQHTEAFF.

The rearrangement joins TRBV4-2 to TRBJ1-1, with D unclear. Germline lookup yields CDR1 LGHNA and CDR2 YNFKEQ. The V gene lost 1 base and the J gene lost 1 base, with 10 bases spanning the gap. The CDR3 sequence is 15 residues long. The CDR3: CASSQVASSNTEAFF. The CDR3 coding sequence is TGTGCCAGCAGCCAAGTCGCCAGTTCGAACACTGAAGCTTTCTTT.

V and J are TRBV18 and TRBJ2-6; D is possibly TRBD1 (6 bases). There are 18 residues in the CDR3. Germline lookup yields CDR1 KGHSH and CDR2 LQKENI. Trimming shortened V by 5 bases and J by 2 bases, and 19 bases separated the two germline ends. This chain's CDR3 is CASSARTVSPTGANVLTF. CDR3 coding DNA: TGTGCCAGCTCAGCGCGGACAGTATCACCCACTGGGGCCAACGTCCTGACTTTC.

The chain carries TRBV6-6 and TRBJ2-6; no clear D. V dropped 3 bases and J dropped 4 bases, with 10 bases sitting between them. Germline lookup yields CDR1 MNHNY and CDR2 SVGAGI (reference sequence). CDR3 length equals 15 residues. The CDR3 bases are TGTGCCAGCAGTTATATGGCTTCGGGGGCCAACGTCCTGACTTTC. This translates into CASSYMASGANVLTF.

The chain couples TRBV28 to TRBJ2-7, with D perhaps TRBD1 (6 bases). Germline CDR1 is MDHEN and CDR2 is SYDVKM. Trimming stripped 9 bases from V and 7 bases from J, with 16 bases between. This CDR3 is 12 amino acids long. For the CDR3, the DNA is TGTGCCAGTACAGGGTCAGAGAGGGAGCAGTACTTC. Its translation: CASTGSEREQYF.

This clone was recorded only once. V is TRBV6-1 and J is TRBJ2-7; D is perhaps TRBD2 (6 bases). The CDR3 runs to 15 residues. The germline V and J ends were trimmed by 1 base and 0 bases, with 10 bases remaining between them. Germline CDR1 reads MNHNS; CDR2 reads SASEGT. CDR3 sequence (DNA): TGTGCCAGCAGTGAAGATGGGGGGAGCTCCTACGAGCAGTACTTC. Translation: CASSEDGGSSYEQYF.

This rearrangement joins TRBV27 to TRBJ2-7; 8 nucleotides match TRBD1. CDR1 is MNHEY and CDR2 is SMNVEV in the germline V gene (reference sequence). The junction had 9 bases not matched to a gene; V was cut back by 0 bases and J by 2 bases. The CDR3 sequence is 17 residues long. CDR3 sequence reads: CASSLSPFTGGTYEQYF. In nucleotides, the CDR3 is TGTGCCAGCAGTTTATCGCCGTTCACAGGGGGGACCTACGAGCAGTACTTC.

The chain employs TRBV6-5 and TRBJ2-5, with 9 bases matching TRBD2. This CDR3 contains 16 residues. Germline values: CDR1 MNHEY, CDR2 SVGAGI. Trimming at V came to 4 bases and at J to 2 bases, leaving 8 bases not matched to a gene. The CDR3 bases are TGTGCCAGCAGTTCGACTAGCGGACGGGGGCAAGAGACCCAGTACTTC. This gives the protein CASSSTSGRGQETQYF.

This chain joins TRBV5-1 and TRBJ1-4, with TRBD1 identical over 7 bases. V shed 2 bases and J 7 bases; nucleotides not matched to a gene: 5. Germline-derived CDR1 and CDR2 are SGHRS and YFSETQ. This CDR3 is built from 14 residues. CDR3 loop: CASSLQGFTEKLFF. DNA of the CDR3: TGCGCCAGCAGCTTACAGGGGTTTACTGAAAAACTGTTTTTT.

The chain combines TRBV30 with TRBJ1-3; TRBD1 might be the D (6 bases). Germline CDR1 reads GTSNPN; CDR2 reads SVGIG (reference sequence). The CDR3 consists of 15 residues. V was clipped by 1 base and J by 0 bases, with 10 bases between them. This CDR3 reads CAWSGDKFSGNTIYF. The DNA of the CDR3 is TGTGCCTGGAGTGGGGACAAATTCTCTGGAAACACCATATATTTT. The complete variable domain, with remaining parts taken from reference TRBV30 and TRBJ1-3, reads SQTIHQWPATLVQPVGSPLSLECTVEGTSNPNLYWYRQAAGRGLQLLFYSVGIGQISSEVPQNLSASRPQDRQFILSSKKLLLSDSGFYLCAWSGDKFSGNTIYFGEGSWLTVV.

The rearrangement links TRBV5-1 to TRBJ2-7; the match to TRBD2 covers 13 bases. This CDR3 has 16 residues. J was trimmed by 2 bases and V by 1 base; bases with no gene match: 3. Germline V CDR1 and CDR2: SGHRS, YFSETQ. Here the CDR3 reads CASSLTSGRGPYEQYF. The CDR3 nucleotides are TGCGCCAGCAGCTTGACTAGCGGGAGGGGCCCCTACGAGCAGTACTTC.

V usage is TRBV4-3 and J usage is TRBJ2-1; 11 nucleotides agree with TRBD2. Germline V CDR1 and CDR2: LGHNA, YSLEER. CDR3 length: 16 amino acids. With V trimmed by 0 bases and J by 3 bases, 1 base remained unmatched. The CDR3 reads CASSQEGTSGYNEQFF. CDR3 nucleotides: TGCGCCAGCAGCCAAGAGGGGACTAGCGGCTACAATGAGCAGTTCTTC.

The chain is built from TRBV6-1 and TRBJ2-7, with 7 nucleotides matching TRBD1. After removal of 4 bases from V and 6 bases from J, the junction contained 12 bases not matched to a gene. CDR3 length equals 15 residues. Germline-derived CDR1 and CDR2 are MNHNS and SASEGT. CDR3 protein: CASSGTGQVPSEQYF. As DNA, the CDR3 is TGTGCCAGCAGTGGAACCGGACAGGTTCCGTCCGAGCAGTACTTC.

The genes are TRBV6-6 and TRBJ1-2; D not resolved. Germline loops: CDR1 MNHNY, CDR2 SVGAGI (reference sequence). V gave up 6 bases and J gave up 5 bases, with 10 bases separating them. The CDR3 runs to 12 residues. The CDR3 DNA follows: TGTGCCAGCAGCTACGAGAGGTATGGCTACACCTTC. It yields the protein CASSYERYGYTF.

The chain links TRBV4-1 to TRBJ2-3; 11 bases agree with TRBD2. Trimming removed 4 bases from V and 4 bases from J; junction bases left unmatched: 4. The CDR3 loop spans 15 amino acids. Germline CDR1 reads MGHRA; CDR2 reads YSYEKL. The CDR3 DNA sequence: TGCGCCAGCAGCCTACTAGCGGGAGAAGCAGATACGCAGTATTTT. This sequence encodes CASSLLAGEADTQYF.

A remark on this clone: One junction end disagrees with the germline gene, perhaps due to a read error. The chain is built from TRBV9 and TRBJ2-6; maybe TRBD1 (5 bases). The CDR3 runs to 15 residues. Germline V gene lookup returns CDR1 SGDLS and CDR2 YYNGEE. The CDR3 DNA reads as TGTGCCAGCAGCCCCAGGGATTCTGGGGCCAACGGCCTGACTTTC. Encoded protein: CASSPRDSGANGLTF.

In this sample, this clone turned up once. The rearrangement uses TRBV4-3 and TRBJ2-2; D is uncertain. V dropped 0 bases and J dropped 5 bases, with 7 bases sitting between them. The CDR3 sequence is 14 residues long. Germline-derived CDR1 and CDR2 are LGHNA and YSLEER. For the CDR3, the DNA is TGCGCCAGCAGCCAAGATCCCCAGACCGGGGAGCTGTTTTTT. It is translated as CASSQDPQTGELFF.

The chain links TRBV7-9 to TRBJ2-7; 9 nucleotides agree with TRBD1. V lost 1 base and J lost 6; bases outside the gene matches: 7. In germline, CDR1 is SEHNR, CDR2 FQNEAQ (reference sequence). The CDR3 consists of 15 residues. This CDR3 is CASSLGTGALIEQYF. The CDR3 coding sequence is TGTGCCAGCAGCTTAGGGACAGGGGCTTTGATCGAGCAGTACTTC. The complete variable domain, with remaining parts taken from reference TRBV7-9 and TRBJ2-7, reads DTGVSQNPRHKITKRGQNVTFRCDPISEHNRLYWYRQTLGQGPEFLTYFQNEAQLEKSRLLSDRFSAERPKGSFSTLEIQRTEQGDSAMYLCASSLGTGALIEQYFGPGTRLTVT.

The CDR3 is CASSWTGFYEQYF. DNA for the CDR3: TGTGCCAGCAGCTGGACAGGGTTCTACGAGCAGTACTTC. The chain recombines TRBV7-9 with TRBJ2-7; TRBD1 matches 8 bases. The CDR3 is 13 residues long. Germline CDR1 is SEHNR and CDR2 is FQNEAQ (reference sequence). Germline trimming cut 4 bases from V and 3 bases from J; bases unmatched to any gene: 2. Full variable domain (missing parts from reference TRBV7-9 and TRBJ2-7): DTGVSQNPRHKITKRGQNVTFRCDPISEHNRLYWYRQTLGQGPEFLTYFQNEAQLEKSRLLSDRFSAERPKGSFSTLEIQRTEQGDSAMYLCASSWTGFYEQYFGPGTRLTVT.

The chain links TRBV27 to TRBJ1-1, with 7 bases matching TRBD1. The length of the CDR3 is 14 residues. Germline V lookup: CDR1 MNHEY, CDR2 SMNVEV (reference sequence). V was clipped by 2 bases and J by 1 base; unmatched bases: 1. The DNA of the CDR3 is TGTGCCAGCAGTTTAGGGACAGCGAACACTGAAGCTTTCTTT. Its translation is CASSLGTANTEAFF.

The CDR3 loop is CASHGGTDEQFF. Here the CDR3 DNA reads TGTGCCAGTCACGGGGGAACAGATGAGCAGTTCTTC. The chain is built from TRBV28 and TRBJ2-1, with D possibly TRBD2 on 6 matching bases. V was clipped by 9 bases and J by 8 bases, with 14 bases between them. This CDR3 has 12 residues. Germline V gene data show CDR1 as MDHEN and CDR2 as SYDVKM.